Sequencing of this T cell receptor beta chain was carried out in a study of blood T cell repertoires in COVID-19. Study overall: From the United States, Italy and Spain came samples of acute and convalescent COVID-19.

Residents of 24 US areas, aged about 18 to 95 years, made up the participants. Germline CDR1 MNHEY, CDR2 SVGAGI. The V end lost 6 bases, the J end lost 5 bases, and 15 bases lay between the germline ends. This CDR3 region has 14 residues. Some clones are missing from TCRdb's copy, which holds only in-frame ones; the method was immunoSEQ multiplex PCR. The table includes about 270,000 clones, more than 80% detected once. This rearrangement joins TRBV6-5 to TRBJ2-3; D is uncertain. This TCR derives from a woman in her late teens or twenties who had recovered from COVID-19. Input material: PBMCs or T cells enriched from blood (not recorded which). This CDR3 is CASRSSWLQDTQYF. The CDR3 nucleotides are TGTGCCAGCAGATCTTCTTGGCTCCAAGATACGCAGTATTTT.